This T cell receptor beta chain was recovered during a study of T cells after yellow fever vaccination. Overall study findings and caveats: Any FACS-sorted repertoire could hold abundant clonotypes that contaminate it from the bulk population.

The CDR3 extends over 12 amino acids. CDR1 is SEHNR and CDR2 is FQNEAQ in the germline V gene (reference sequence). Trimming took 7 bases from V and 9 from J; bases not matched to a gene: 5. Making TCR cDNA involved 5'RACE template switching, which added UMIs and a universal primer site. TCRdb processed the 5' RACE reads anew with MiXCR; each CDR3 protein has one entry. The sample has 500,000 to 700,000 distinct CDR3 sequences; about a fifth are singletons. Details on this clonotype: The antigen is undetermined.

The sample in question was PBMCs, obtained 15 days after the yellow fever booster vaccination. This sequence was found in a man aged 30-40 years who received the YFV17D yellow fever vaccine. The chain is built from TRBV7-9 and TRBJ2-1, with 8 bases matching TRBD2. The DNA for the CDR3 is TGTGCCAGCAAAGCGGGAGAGGCTGAGCAGTTCTTC. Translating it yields CASKAGEAEQFF. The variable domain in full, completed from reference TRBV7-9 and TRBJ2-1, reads DTGVSQNPRHKITKRGQNVTFRCDPISEHNRLYWYRQTLGQGPEFLTYFQNEAQLEKSRLLSDRFSAERPKGSFSTLEIQRTEQGDSAMYLCASKAGEAEQFFGPGTRLTVL.